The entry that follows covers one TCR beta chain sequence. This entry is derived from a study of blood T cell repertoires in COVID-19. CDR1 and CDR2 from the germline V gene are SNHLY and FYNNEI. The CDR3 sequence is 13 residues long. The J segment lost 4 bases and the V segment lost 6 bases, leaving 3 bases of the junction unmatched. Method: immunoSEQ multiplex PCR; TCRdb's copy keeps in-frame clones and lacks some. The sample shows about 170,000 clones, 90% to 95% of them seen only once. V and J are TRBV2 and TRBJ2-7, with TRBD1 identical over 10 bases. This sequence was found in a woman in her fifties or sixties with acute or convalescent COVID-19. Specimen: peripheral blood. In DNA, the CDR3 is TGTGCCAGCAGCCGGGACAGGGGTTACGAGCAGTACTTC. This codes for CASSRDRGYEQYF.